This TCR beta chain emerged from a study of neoadjuvant nivolumab and ipilimumab in lung cancer. On this clone itself: The antigen is unknown.

Trimming at V came to 5 bases and at J to 7 bases, leaving 6 bases not matched to a gene. The CDR3 length is 14 residues. Germline lookup yields CDR1 LNHDA and CDR2 SQIVND (reference sequence). The data were produced by immunoSEQ multiplex PCR, yet TCRdb's version contains in-frame clones alone and is incomplete. The sample holds fewer than 40,000 clones, about 91% seen once. Study-wide results and limits: Pretherapy blood TCR richness correlated positively with resected tumor richness. TCR richness and clonality were higher in tumors than adjacent uninvolved lung.

The starting material was peripheral blood, obtained before neoadjuvant nivolumab, alone or with ipilimumab. This receptor was obtained from an adult with non-small cell lung cancer. The gene calls are TRBV19 and TRBJ2-2; TRBD1 matches 8 bases. CDR3 nucleotide sequence: TGTGCCAGTAGTTTGGACAGGGAGGTCGGGGAGCTGTTTTTT. Protein product: CASSLDREVGELFF. Variable domain in full (rest from reference TRBV19 and TRBJ2-2): DGGITQSPKYLFRKEGQNVTLSCEQNLNHDAMYWYRQDPGQGLRLIYYSQIVNDFQKGDIAEGYSVSREKKESFPLTVTSAQKNPTAFYLCASSLDREVGELFFGEGSRLTVL.